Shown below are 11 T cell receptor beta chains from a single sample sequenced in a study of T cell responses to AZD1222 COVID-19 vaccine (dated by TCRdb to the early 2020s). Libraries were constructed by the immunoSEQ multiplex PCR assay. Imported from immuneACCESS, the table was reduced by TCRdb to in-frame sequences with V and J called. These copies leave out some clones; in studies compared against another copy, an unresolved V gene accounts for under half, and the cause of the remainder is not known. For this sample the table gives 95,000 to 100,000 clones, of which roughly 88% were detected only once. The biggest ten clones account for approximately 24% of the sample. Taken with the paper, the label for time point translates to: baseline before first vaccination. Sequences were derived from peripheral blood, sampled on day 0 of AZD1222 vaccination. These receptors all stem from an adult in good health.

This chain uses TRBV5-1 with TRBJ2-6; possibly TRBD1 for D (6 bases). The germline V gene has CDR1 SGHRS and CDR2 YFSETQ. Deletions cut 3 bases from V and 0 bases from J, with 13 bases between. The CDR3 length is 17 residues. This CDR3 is CASSWRQGSSGANVLTF. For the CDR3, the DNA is TGCGCCAGCAGCTGGCGGCAGGGGAGCTCTGGGGCCAACGTCCTGACTTTC.

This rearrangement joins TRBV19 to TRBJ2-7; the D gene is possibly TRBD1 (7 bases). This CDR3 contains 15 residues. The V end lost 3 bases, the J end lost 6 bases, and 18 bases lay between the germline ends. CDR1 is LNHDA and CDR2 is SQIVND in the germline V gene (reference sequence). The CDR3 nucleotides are TGTGCCAGTAGTATCTTGGGCAGGGGGGACCTCGAGCAGTACTTC. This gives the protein CASSILGRGDLEQYF.

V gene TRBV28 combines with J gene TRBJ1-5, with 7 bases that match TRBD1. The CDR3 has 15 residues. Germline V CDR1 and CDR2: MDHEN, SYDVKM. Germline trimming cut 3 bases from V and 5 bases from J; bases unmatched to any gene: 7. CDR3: CASSFGQGVDQPQHF. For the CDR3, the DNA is TGTGCCAGCAGTTTCGGGCAGGGGGTCGATCAGCCCCAGCATTTT. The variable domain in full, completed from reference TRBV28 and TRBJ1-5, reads DVKVTQSSRYLVKRTGEKVFLECVQDMDHENMFWYRQDPGLGLRLIYFSYDVKMKEKGDIPEGYSVSREKKERFSLILESASTNQTSMYLCASSFGQGVDQPQHFGDGTRLSIL.

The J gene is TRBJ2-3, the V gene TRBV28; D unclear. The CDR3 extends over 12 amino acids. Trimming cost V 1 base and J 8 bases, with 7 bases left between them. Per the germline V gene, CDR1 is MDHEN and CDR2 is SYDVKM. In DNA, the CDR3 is TGTGCCAGCAGTTTATCCTGGGGTACGCAGTATTTT. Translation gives CASSLSWGTQYF.

As DNA, the CDR3 is TGTGCCAGCAGCAAAGGAATCACAGGGGGGACTAATGAAAAACTGTTTTTT. This encodes CASSKGITGGTNEKLFF. This chain uses TRBV21-1 with TRBJ1-4; the table assigns TRBD1, which was not confirmed against the DNA. TRBV21-1 is labeled a pseudogene. The CDR3 sequence is 17 residues long.

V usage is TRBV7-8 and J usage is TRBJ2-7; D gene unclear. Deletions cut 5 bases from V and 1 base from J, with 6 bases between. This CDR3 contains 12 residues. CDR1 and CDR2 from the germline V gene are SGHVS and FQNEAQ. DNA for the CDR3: TGTGCCAGCAGCCCGACGTCCTACGAGCAGTACTTC. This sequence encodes CASSPTSYEQYF.

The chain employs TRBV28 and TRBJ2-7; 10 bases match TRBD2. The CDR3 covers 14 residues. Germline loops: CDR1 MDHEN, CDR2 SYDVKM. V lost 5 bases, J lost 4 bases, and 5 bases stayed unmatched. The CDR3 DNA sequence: TGTGCCAGCAGTCCCGGGACTAGCGTGTACGAGCAGTACTTC. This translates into CASSPGTSVYEQYF. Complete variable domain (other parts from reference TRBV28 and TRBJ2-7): DVKVTQSSRYLVKRTGEKVFLECVQDMDHENMFWYRQDPGLGLRLIYFSYDVKMKEKGDIPEGYSVSREKKERFSLILESASTNQTSMYLCASSPGTSVYEQYFGPGTRLTVT.

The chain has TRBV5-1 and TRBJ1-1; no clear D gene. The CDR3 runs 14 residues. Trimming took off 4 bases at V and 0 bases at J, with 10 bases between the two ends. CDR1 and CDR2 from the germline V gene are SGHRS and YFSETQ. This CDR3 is CASSTRTVNTEAFF. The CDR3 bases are TGCGCCAGCAGCACCCGGACGGTGAACACTGAAGCTTTCTTT.

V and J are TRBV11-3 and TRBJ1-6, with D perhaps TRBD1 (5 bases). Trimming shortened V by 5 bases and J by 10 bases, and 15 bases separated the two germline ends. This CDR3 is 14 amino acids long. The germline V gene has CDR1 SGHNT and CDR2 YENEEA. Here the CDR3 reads CASSRGGWDSPLHF. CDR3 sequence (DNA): TGTGCCAGCAGCCGCGGGGGTTGGGACTCACCCCTCCACTTT.

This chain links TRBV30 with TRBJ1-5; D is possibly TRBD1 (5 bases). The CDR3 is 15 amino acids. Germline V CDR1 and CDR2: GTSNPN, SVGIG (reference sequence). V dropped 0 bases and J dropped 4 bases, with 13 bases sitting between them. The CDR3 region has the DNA TGTGCCTGGAGTGTGGGTCGACAGCCGAATCAGCCCCAGCATTTT. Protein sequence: CAWSVGRQPNQPQHF.

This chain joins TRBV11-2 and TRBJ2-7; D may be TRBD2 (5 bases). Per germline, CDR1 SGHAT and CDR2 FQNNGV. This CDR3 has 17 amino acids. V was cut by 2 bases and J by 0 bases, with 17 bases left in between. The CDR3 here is CASSLRGQVGSSYEQYF. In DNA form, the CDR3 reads TGTGCCAGCAGCTTACGGGGTCAGGTGGGCAGCTCCTACGAGCAGTACTTC.